These 20 T cell receptor beta chains were all obtained from the same sample, sequenced in a study of graft-versus-host responses after intestinal transplantation. Tissue processing of the graft released intraepithelial and lamina propria lymphocytes from it. Only in-frame clones appear in the TCRdb table, and some are missing; sequencing was by immunoSEQ multiplex PCR. Among more than 50,000 clones listed, roughly nine tenths were seen once. Sequencing was performed on ileum tissue, taken approximately 56 weeks after transplant. The receptors were gathered from a human patient who received an intestinal transplant, so some T cells may come from the graft donor.

This clone has a handful of counts. The genes are TRBV10-3 and TRBJ1-5; possible D gene TRBD1, 5 bases. The CDR3 sequence is 14 residues long. V gave up 4 bases and J gave up 1 base, with 8 bases separating them. The germline CDR1 and CDR2 sequences are ENHRY and SYGVKD. CDR3 sequence: CAISAQGSNQPQHF. The CDR3 DNA reads as TGTGCCATCAGTGCCCAGGGAAGCAATCAGCCCCAGCATTTT.

The chain recombines TRBV6-1 with TRBJ2-7, with 9 bases aligning to TRBD1. Trimming removed 5 bases from V and 2 bases from J; junction bases left unmatched: 4. The germline gives CDR1 MNHNS, CDR2 SASEGT. This CDR3 has 14 amino acids. CDR3 in DNA: TGTGCCAGCAGTTTACAGGGGGCTGCCTACGAGCAGTACTTC. It specifies CASSLQGAAYEQYF.

The gene calls are TRBV19 and TRBJ2-4; possibly TRBD1 for D (5 bases). The ends were cut back, 0 bases at V and 0 bases at J, with 12 bases in the middle. Germline CDR1 LNHDA, CDR2 SQIVND (reference sequence). This CDR3 has 17 amino acids. CDR3 region: CASSIDQAGLAKNIQYF. The CDR3 DNA is TGTGCCAGTAGTATAGATCAGGCAGGGCTAGCCAAAAACATTCAGTACTTC.

The chain employs TRBV4-1 and TRBJ1-2; D gene uncertain. Germline CDR1 is MGHRA and CDR2 is YSYEKL. The CDR3 loop spans 15 amino acids. Trimming shortened V by 3 bases and J by 2 bases, and 13 bases separated the two germline ends. CDR3 residues: CASSQREVMNYGYTF. The CDR3 nucleotides read TGCGCCAGCAGCCAGAGGGAGGTCATGAACTATGGCTACACCTTC.

The rearrangement links TRBV19 to TRBJ1-5, with D unresolved. The CDR3 runs to 14 residues. Germline V gives CDR1 LNHDA, CDR2 SQIVND (reference sequence). Deletions cut 4 bases from V and 8 bases from J, with 15 bases between. CDR3 sequence (DNA): TGTGCCAGTAGTAGAGGAAGAAAGGGAGAGCCCCAGCATTTT. Protein: CASSRGRKGEPQHF.

The table lists this clone with a count of one. The V and J genes are TRBV28 and TRBJ1-4; D is possibly TRBD1 (5 bases). The germline CDR1 and CDR2 sequences are MDHEN and SYDVKM. V was shortened by 4 bases and J by 1 base, with 16 bases between the two germline ends. The CDR3 contains 17 residues. This chain's CDR3 is CASSSTRLRVTNEKLFF. CDR3 sequence (DNA): TGTGCCAGCAGTTCGACCCGACTCAGGGTAACTAATGAAAAACTGTTTTTT.

The chain carries TRBV11-2 and TRBJ2-7, with D uncertain. The CDR3 totals 13 residues. V lost 3 bases and J lost 3, with 9 bases in between. The germline gives CDR1 SGHAT, CDR2 FQNNGV. The CDR3 here is CASSFGADYEQYF. The CDR3 region has the DNA TGTGCCAGCAGCTTTGGCGCGGACTACGAGCAGTACTTC.

Comments on this clone: Other DNA variants within this sample encode the same CDR3. This chain uses TRBV5-6 with TRBJ2-7; 8 bases match TRBD1. Germline lookup yields CDR1 SGHDT and CDR2 YYEEEE. The V gene end was trimmed by 1 base and the J gene end by 6 bases; junction bases not matched to a gene: 0. This CDR3 is built from 12 residues. The CDR3 DNA reads as TGTGCCAGCAGCTTGACAGGGGGCGAGCAGTACTTC. Translated: CASSLTGGEQYF.

V usage is TRBV18 and J usage is TRBJ1-1, with 10 nucleotides matching TRBD1. CDR1 and CDR2 from the germline V gene are KGHSH and LQKENI. V shed 3 bases, J shed 4 bases, and the junction held 8 bases outside the gene matches. The length of the CDR3 is 16 residues. The DNA for the CDR3 is TGTGCCAGCTCACCCCCGGACAGGGGGGAGCTCACTGAAGCTTTCTTT. This codes for CASSPPDRGELTEAFF.

The chain combines TRBV6-5 with TRBJ2-3; D is possibly TRBD2 (6 bases). Germline-derived CDR1 and CDR2 are MNHEY and SVGAGI. V lost 2 bases and J lost 0, with 9 bases in between. CDR3 length equals 15 residues. The CDR3 DNA sequence: TGTGCCAGCAGTTACGCGGGGACTAGCACAGATACGCAGTATTTT. Translated: CASSYAGTSTDTQYF.

The chain joins TRBV6-1 to TRBJ2-2; TRBD2 matches at 7 bases. The CDR3 loop spans 16 amino acids. V dropped 2 bases and J dropped 5; count of bases not matched to a gene: 8. Per germline, CDR1 MNHNS and CDR2 SASEGT. Here the CDR3 reads CASSELRGGLTGELFF. The CDR3, as DNA: TGTGCCAGCAGTGAATTGCGGGGAGGGTTAACCGGGGAGCTGTTTTTT.

Only one count was recorded for this clone. The gene calls are TRBV5-3 and TRBJ2-7; D not certain. TRBV5-3 is an ORF for which the function is uncertain. Trimming pared 5 bases from V and 1 base from J, leaving 16 bases between. CDR3 length equals 15 residues. CDR3 in DNA: TGTGCCAGAAGAAGTGGCGTCTGTGGGTCCTACGAGCAGTACTTC. Encoded protein: CARRSGVCGSYEQYF.

Written as DNA, the CDR3 is TGCGCCAGCAGCGCCGCCGGGACAGGCTATGGCTACACCTTC. This gives the protein CASSAAGTGYGYTF. This sequence joins TRBV5-1 and TRBJ1-2; TRBD1 matches at 8 bases. Unmatched junction bases numbered 6, after V lost 4 bases and J lost 4 bases. Germline assignment: CDR1 SGHRS and CDR2 YFSETQ. The CDR3 has 14 residues.

The rearrangement joins TRBV13 to TRBJ1-1; possible D gene TRBD1, 5 bases. The germline V gene has CDR1 PRHDT and CDR2 FYEKMQ (reference sequence). The ends were cut back, 5 bases at V and 3 bases at J, with 7 bases in the middle. CDR3 length: 12 residues. This CDR3 is CASSMGDTEAFF. Written as DNA, the CDR3 is TGTGCCAGCAGCATGGGGGACACTGAAGCTTTCTTT.

This clone was seen a handful of times. The V and J genes are TRBV14 and TRBJ1-1; D call uncertain. From germline, CDR1 is SGHDN and CDR2 FVKESK. The CDR3 extends over 13 amino acids. V dropped 4 bases and J dropped 6 bases, with 12 bases sitting between them. DNA of the CDR3: TGTGCCAGCAGCCCTCGGACCATCTCTGAAGCTTTCTTT. It yields the protein CASSPRTISEAFF.

This clone has only a few counts. The chain carries TRBV4-2 and TRBJ1-3, with unresolved D. The ends were cut back, 4 bases at V and 0 bases at J, with 13 bases in the middle. CDR1 and CDR2 (germline): LGHNA, YNFKEQ. The CDR3 length is 16 residues. CDR3 in DNA: TGTGCCAGCAGCCTCCGCCAACGGAACTCTGGAAACACCATATATTTT. The encoded protein is CASSLRQRNSGNTIYF.

The chain uses TRBV5-1 and TRBJ2-5; D not resolved. CDR3 length: 14 residues. Germline lookup yields CDR1 SGHRS and CDR2 YFSETQ. V was pared by 0 bases and J by 3 bases, with 9 bases between. CDR3: CASSLVLTEETQYF. In DNA form, the CDR3 reads TGCGCCAGCAGCTTGGTCTTGACCGAAGAGACCCAGTACTTC.

J is TRBJ1-4 and V is TRBV5-1, with a weak D call TRBD1 (6 bases). The CDR3 has 14 residues. Trimming stripped 5 bases from V and 5 bases from J, with 13 bases between. The germline gives CDR1 SGHRS, CDR2 YFSETQ. CDR3 amino acids: CASRLTGLNEKLFF. CDR3 nucleotides: TGCGCCAGCAGGTTGACAGGCTTGAATGAAAAACTGTTTTTT.

The sample holds one count of this clone. Other DNA sequences from this sample encode an identical CDR3 as well. This sequence joins TRBV14 and TRBJ2-2; D unresolved. Germline-derived CDR1 and CDR2 are SGHDN and FVKESK. Trimming stripped 1 base from V and 2 bases from J, with 2 bases between. This CDR3 contains 13 residues. The CDR3 DNA is TGTGCCAGCAGCCAAGTAAACACCGGGGAGCTGTTTTTT. It yields the protein CASSQVNTGELFF.

The chain uses TRBV6-5 and TRBJ2-1; D perhaps matches TRBD1 (6 bases). Trimming took 3 bases from V and 1 from J, leaving 13 bases between them. CDR3 length equals 16 residues. The germline V gene encodes CDR1 MNHEY and CDR2 SVGAGI. This CDR3 is CASSYGGEGSYNEQFF. The CDR3 region has the DNA TGTGCCAGCAGTTATGGGGGCGAGGGTTCCTACAATGAGCAGTTCTTC.